This T cell receptor (beta chain) appears in the sequencing data of a study of blood T cells in healthy people across ages (dated by TCRdb to 2014 to 2015). Study-level background: Template switching captured roughly one uniquely barcoded TCR beta cDNA molecule per two T cells in model experiments. To avoid experimental bias, donors of different ages were distributed randomly across sequencing lanes. Two additional independent replicas of 1 million unique cDNA reads from the same blood draw were analyzed for two donors (one aged 18 to 30 and one aged 80 or older). The study measured age-related changes in TCR beta repertoire diversity using deep sequencing normalized with unique cDNA molecular identifiers. Donors were grouped into four age groups: young (average 16 years), middle-aged (about 38), aged (62) and long-lived (82). Broader findings and caveats from the paper: Because profiling used bulk unsorted PBMCs, naive and antigen-experienced compartments could not be compared conclusively. The long-lived group showed more naive CD4+ T cells, fewer expanded clones and increased TCR diversity than the aged group, suggesting age selection. There was a strong correlation between observed TCR beta diversity and the percentage of naive T cells measured by flow cytometry. As age increased, observed TCR beta diversity per million T cells dropped in a roughly linear way, and a significant reduction was already evident by age approximately 40. Donor CMV infection status was unknown, potentially confounding age-related changes in expanded clonotypes. Estimates of total diversity from one million sequenced T cells were regarded as lower bounds and underestimates.

The roughly 42 donors, aged about 6 to 95 years, were systemically healthy Caucasian individuals from Russia. Each donor gave approximately 9.3 milliliters of peripheral blood, collected into EDTA-treated Vacutainer tubes. Ficoll-Paque density-gradient centrifugation was used to isolate PBMCs, with at least 6 million per sample. Total RNA, at least 6 micrograms per sample, was extracted from PBMCs with Trizol reagent. For every donor, an aliquot of PBMCs went through flow cytometry to measure the percentages of naive CD45RAhigh/CD27high T cells. A word on this clonotype: Its recognized antigen is unknown. Per-nucleotide qualities are absent, and no much larger clonotype sits a single base away.

Libraries came from 5' RACE. The sequencer was an Illumina HiSeq 2500. A second roughly 6 to 11 cycle PCR used a sample-barcoded 5' primer and a J-beta primer mix. Each TCR beta cDNA molecule received a unique molecular identifier from a template-switch 5' adaptor carrying 12 random nucleotides. Each sample yielded at least 3 million CDR3-containing paired-end reads. All of the RNA was converted into first-strand cDNA using the Mint cDNA synthesis kit, with a TRBC-specific oligonucleotide serving as the primer. Following uracil-DNA glycosylase treatment, all cDNA underwent a first 18-cycle PCR with the universal primers M1SS and BC2_uni_R. On the authors' methods: Each sample was normalized by randomly selecting 1 million high-quality reads, each carrying a distinct molecular identifier. Reads sharing molecular identifiers were discarded rather than binned into consensus sequences. MiTCR, set to a Q25 quality threshold and the strictest error-elimination algorithm, was used for CDR3 identification, clonotype clustering and error correction. A nonparametric unseen species model using Euler transformation provided a lower-bound estimate of total TCR beta diversity. TCRdb took the public reads, trimmed them with fastp at Q25, ran MiXCR for clone calling and kept in-frame beta chains. Rows are unified per CDR3 protein, each entry keeping the most common DNA and genes. Clone size and V and J calls follow TCRdb, not the original study. This sample comprises some 1.7 million distinct CDR3 sequences, about 30% of them detected only once. Around 7.7% of the sample is taken by the ten largest.

Sequencing input: blood. This TCR was recovered from a woman aged 25 to 45 in good health.

The CDR3 protein sequence reads: CASSQGFMRGFTDTQYF. Read as DNA, the sequence is TGTGCCAGCAGCCAAGGGTTCATGAGGGGGTTCACAGATACGCAGTATTTT. The sequence links TRBV14 to TRBJ2-3; the D gene is possibly TRBD1, with 6 bases matching. According to the germline V gene, CDR1 reads SGHDN and CDR2 reads FVKESK. Its CDR3 holds 17 amino acids, cysteine through phenylalanine. The CDR3 DNA has 51 bases and is translated from base 1. The junction carries 16 bases between V and J, which are trimmed by 1 base and 2 bases respectively.